Below are 2 T cell receptor beta chains sequenced from a single sample in a study of blood T cell repertoires in COVID-19. The repertoire was sequenced with immunoSEQ multiplex PCR; TCRdb's copy has only in-frame clones and lacks some. Here the sample spans about 100,000 clones, roughly 80% being singletons. Sequenced input: peripheral blood. The receptors were sampled from a man in his sixties with acute or convalescent COVID-19.

This chain links TRBV7-2 with TRBJ2-4, with 11 nucleotides matching TRBD2. The CDR3 length is 16 residues. Germline CDR1 reads SGHTA; CDR2 reads FQGNSA. J was trimmed by 6 bases and V by 3 bases; bases with no gene match: 7. The CDR3 nucleotides are TGTGCCAGCAGCTTGGGGCTAGCGGGGGGTGGAAACATTCAGTACTTC. Translation: CASSLGLAGGGNIQYF.

In DNA form, the CDR3 reads TGTGCCAGCAGCTTCGCGGGGAGGGCCTTGAATGAGCAGTTCTTC. Translated: CASSFAGRALNEQFF. This chain joins TRBV11-2 and TRBJ2-1, with 7 bases aligning to TRBD2. The CDR3 is 15 residues long. Trimming took 3 bases from V and 7 from J; bases not matched to a gene: 9. Germline lookup yields CDR1 SGHAT and CDR2 FQNNGV.